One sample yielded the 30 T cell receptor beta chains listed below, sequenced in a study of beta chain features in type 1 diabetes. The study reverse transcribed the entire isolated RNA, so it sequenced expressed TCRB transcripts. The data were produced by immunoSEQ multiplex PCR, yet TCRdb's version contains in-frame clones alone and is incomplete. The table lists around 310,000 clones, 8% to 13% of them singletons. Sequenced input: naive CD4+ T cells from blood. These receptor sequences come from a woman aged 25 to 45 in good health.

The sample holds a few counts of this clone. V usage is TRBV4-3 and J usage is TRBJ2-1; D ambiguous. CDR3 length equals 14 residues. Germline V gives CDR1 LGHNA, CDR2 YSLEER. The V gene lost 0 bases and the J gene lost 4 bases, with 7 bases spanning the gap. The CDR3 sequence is CASSQEPRYNEQFF. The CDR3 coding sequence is TGCGCCAGCAGCCAAGAACCGCGGTACAATGAGCAGTTCTTC.

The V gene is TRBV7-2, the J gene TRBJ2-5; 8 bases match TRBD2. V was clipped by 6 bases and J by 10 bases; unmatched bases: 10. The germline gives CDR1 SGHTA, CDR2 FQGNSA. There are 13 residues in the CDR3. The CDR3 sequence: CASRTLAGPFQYF. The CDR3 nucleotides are TGTGCCAGCAGAACATTAGCGGGACCGTTCCAGTACTTC.

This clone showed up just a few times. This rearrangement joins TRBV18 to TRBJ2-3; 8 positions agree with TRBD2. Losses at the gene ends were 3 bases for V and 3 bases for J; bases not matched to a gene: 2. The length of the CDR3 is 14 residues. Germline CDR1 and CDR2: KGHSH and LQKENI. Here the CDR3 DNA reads TGTGCCAGCTCACCGGGACTAGTAACAGATACGCAGTATTTT. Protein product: CASSPGLVTDTQYF.

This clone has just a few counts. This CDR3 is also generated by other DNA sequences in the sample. The CDR3 here is CASSPLESSYNEQFF. CDR3 nucleotides: TGTGCCAGCTCACCTCTAGAGAGCTCCTACAATGAGCAGTTCTTC. The chain is built from TRBV18 and TRBJ2-1, with no clear D. Trimming pared 3 bases from V and 0 bases from J, leaving 9 bases between. Germline CDR1 reads KGHSH; CDR2 reads LQKENI. CDR3 length equals 15 residues.

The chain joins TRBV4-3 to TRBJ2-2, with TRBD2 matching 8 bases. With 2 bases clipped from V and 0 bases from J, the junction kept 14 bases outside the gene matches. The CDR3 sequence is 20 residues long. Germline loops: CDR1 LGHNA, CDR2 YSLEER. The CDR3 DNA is TGCGCCAGCAGCCAACGGGGACAATCCTTCGGGGGGGCGAACACCGGGGAGCTGTTTTTT. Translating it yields CASSQRGQSFGGANTGELFF.

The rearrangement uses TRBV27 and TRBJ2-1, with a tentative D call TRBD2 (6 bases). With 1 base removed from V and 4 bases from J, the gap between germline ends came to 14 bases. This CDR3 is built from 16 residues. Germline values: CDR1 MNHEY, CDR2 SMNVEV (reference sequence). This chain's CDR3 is CASSLFGVGGYNEQFF. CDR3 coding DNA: TGTGCCAGCAGTTTATTCGGGGTGGGGGGATACAATGAGCAGTTCTTC.

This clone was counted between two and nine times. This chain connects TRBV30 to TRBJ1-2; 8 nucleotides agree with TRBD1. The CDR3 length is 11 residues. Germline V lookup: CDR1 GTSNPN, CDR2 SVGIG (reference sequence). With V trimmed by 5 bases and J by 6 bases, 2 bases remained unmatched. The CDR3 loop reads CAWGQGNGYTF. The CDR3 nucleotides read TGTGCCTGGGGACAGGGCAATGGCTACACCTTC.

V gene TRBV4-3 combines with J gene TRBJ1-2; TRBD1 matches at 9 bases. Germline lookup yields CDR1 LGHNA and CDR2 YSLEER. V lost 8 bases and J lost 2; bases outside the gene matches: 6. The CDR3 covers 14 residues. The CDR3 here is CASGQGTGNYGYTF. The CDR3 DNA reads TGCGCCAGCGGTCAGGGGACAGGGAACTATGGCTACACCTTC.

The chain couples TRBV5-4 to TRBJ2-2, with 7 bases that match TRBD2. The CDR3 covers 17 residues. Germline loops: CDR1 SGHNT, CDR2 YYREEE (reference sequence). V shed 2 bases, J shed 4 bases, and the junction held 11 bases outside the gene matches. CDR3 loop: CASSFPGEGRGTGELFF. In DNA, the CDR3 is TGTGCCAGCAGCTTTCCGGGGGAGGGCCGTGGCACCGGGGAGCTGTTTTTT.

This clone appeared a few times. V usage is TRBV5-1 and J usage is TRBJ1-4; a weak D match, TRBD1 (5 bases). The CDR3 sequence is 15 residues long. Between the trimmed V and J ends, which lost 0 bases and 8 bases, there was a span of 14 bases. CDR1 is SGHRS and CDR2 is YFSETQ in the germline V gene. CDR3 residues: CASSLARQGREKLFF. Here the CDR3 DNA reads TGCGCCAGCAGCTTGGCCAGGCAGGGCCGCGAAAAACTGTTTTTT.

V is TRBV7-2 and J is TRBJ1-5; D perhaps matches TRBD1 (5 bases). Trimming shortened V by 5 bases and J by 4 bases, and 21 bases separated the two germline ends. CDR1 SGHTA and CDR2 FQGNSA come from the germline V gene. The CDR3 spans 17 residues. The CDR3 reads CASSPQGSPGFNQPQHF. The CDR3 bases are TGTGCCAGCAGCCCGCAGGGCTCGCCAGGTTTTAATCAGCCCCAGCATTTT.

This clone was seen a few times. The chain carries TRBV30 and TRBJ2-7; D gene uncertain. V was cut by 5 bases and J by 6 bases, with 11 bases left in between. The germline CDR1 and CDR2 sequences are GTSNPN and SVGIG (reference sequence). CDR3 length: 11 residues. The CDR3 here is CAWGPASEQYF. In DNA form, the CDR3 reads TGTGCCTGGGGTCCAGCGTCCGAGCAGTACTTC.

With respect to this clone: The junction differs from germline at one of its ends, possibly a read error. The CDR3 loop is CAWSAAGGSTF. The DNA of the CDR3 is TGTGCCTGGAGTGCGGCAGGGGGCTCCACCTTC. This chain connects TRBV30 to TRBJ1-2, with TRBD1 identical over 8 bases. The CDR3 is 11 amino acids. In germline, CDR1 is GTSNPN, CDR2 SVGIG (reference sequence).

CDR3 in DNA: TGTGCCACCAGCCCAGGGGGAGACTATGGCTACACCTTC. Its translation is CATSPGGDYGYTF. The chain couples TRBV15 to TRBJ1-2; TRBD1 matches at 7 bases. Germline V gives CDR1 LNHNV, CDR2 YYDKDF (reference sequence). V was clipped by 5 bases and J by 3 bases; unmatched bases: 3. The CDR3 is 13 residues long.

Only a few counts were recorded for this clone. CDR3 residues: CASSPASNTGELFF. CDR3 bases: TGTGCCAGCAGCCCCGCTAGCAACACCGGGGAGCTGTTTTTT. V is TRBV14 and J is TRBJ2-2, with D tentatively TRBD2 (5 bases). The germline CDR1 and CDR2 sequences are SGHDN and FVKESK. Trimming left V 4 bases short and J 2 bases short, with 8 bases between. This CDR3 has 14 residues.

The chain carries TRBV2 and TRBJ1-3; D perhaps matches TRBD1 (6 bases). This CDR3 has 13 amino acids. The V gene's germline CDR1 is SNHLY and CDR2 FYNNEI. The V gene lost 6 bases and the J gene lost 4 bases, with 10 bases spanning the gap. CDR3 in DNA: TGTGCCAGCAGCGAGGACAGCGGAAACACCATATATTTT. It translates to CASSEDSGNTIYF.

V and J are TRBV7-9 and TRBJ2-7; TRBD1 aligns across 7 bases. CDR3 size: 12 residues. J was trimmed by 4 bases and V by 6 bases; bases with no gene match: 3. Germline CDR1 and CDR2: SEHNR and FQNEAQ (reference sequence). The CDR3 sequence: CASRLQGYEQYF. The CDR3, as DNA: TGTGCCAGCAGGTTACAGGGGTACGAGCAGTACTTC.

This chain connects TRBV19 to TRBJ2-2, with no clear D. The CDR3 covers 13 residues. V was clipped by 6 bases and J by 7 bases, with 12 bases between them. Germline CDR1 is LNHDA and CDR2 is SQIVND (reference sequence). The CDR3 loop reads CASRLVGGGELFF. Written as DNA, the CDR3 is TGTGCCAGTAGGCTCGTAGGCGGCGGGGAGCTGTTTTTT.

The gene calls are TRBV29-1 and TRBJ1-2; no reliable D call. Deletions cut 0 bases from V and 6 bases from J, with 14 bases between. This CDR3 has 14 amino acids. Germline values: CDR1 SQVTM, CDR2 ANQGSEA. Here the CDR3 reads CSVEDQVRGHGYTF. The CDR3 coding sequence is TGCAGCGTTGAAGACCAAGTAAGAGGGCATGGCTACACCTTC. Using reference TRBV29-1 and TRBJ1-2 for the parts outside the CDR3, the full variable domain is SAVISQKPSRDICQRGTSLTIQCQVDSQVTMMFWYRQQPGQSLTLIATANQGSEATYESGFVIDKFPISRPNLTFSTLTVSNMSPEDSSIYLCSVEDQVRGHGYTFGSGTRLTVV.

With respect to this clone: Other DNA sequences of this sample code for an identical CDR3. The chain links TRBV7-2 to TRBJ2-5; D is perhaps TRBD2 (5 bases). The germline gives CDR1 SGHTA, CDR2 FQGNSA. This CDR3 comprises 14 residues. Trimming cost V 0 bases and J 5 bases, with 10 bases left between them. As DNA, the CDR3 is TGTGCCAGCAGCTTAGCGGGAGACGGTGAGACCCAGTACTTC. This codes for CASSLAGDGETQYF.

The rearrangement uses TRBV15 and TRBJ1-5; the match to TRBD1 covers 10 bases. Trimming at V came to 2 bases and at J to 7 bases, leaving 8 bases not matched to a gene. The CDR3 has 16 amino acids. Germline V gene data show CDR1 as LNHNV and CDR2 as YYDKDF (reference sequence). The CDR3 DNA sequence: TGTGCCACCAGCAGACGTGACAGGGGGCCTGACCAGCCCCAGCATTTT. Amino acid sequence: CATSRRDRGPDQPQHF.

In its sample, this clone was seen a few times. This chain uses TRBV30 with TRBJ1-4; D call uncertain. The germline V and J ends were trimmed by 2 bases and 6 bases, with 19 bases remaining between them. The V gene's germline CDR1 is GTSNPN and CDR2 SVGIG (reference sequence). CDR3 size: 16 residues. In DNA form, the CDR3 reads TGTGCCTGGAGTATCCGCGGAGTCGTCGGCCATGAAAAACTGTTTTTT. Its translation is CAWSIRGVVGHEKLFF.

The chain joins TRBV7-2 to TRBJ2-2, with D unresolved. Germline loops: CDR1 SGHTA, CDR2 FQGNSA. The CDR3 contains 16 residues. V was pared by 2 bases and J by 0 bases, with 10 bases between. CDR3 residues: CASSLIATANTGELFF. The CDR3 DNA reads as TGTGCCAGCAGCTTAATTGCAACAGCGAACACCGGGGAGCTGTTTTTT.

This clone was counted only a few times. CDR3 residues: CASSGRAGTGELFF. Here the CDR3 DNA reads TGTGCCAGCAGTGGGAGGGCCGGAACCGGGGAGCTGTTTTTT. The chain has TRBV2 and TRBJ2-2; possible D gene TRBD2, 6 bases. Between the trimmed V and J ends, which lost 4 bases and 5 bases, there was a span of 11 bases. CDR3 size: 14 residues. Germline CDR1 SNHLY, CDR2 FYNNEI.

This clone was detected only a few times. The CDR3 bases are TGTGCCAGCACCCCCGGGTCCACTGAAGCTTTCTTT. Translation gives CASTPGSTEAFF. This chain joins TRBV28 and TRBJ1-1; D uncertain. V was pared by 7 bases and J by 4 bases, with 10 bases between. This CDR3 has 12 amino acids. CDR1 is MDHEN, CDR2 SYDVKM, per germline. The full variable domain, completed using reference TRBV28 and TRBJ1-1, is DVKVTQSSRYLVKRTGEKVFLECVQDMDHENMFWYRQDPGLGLRLIYFSYDVKMKEKGDIPEGYSVSREKKERFSLILESASTNQTSMYLCASTPGSTEAFFGQGTRLTVV.

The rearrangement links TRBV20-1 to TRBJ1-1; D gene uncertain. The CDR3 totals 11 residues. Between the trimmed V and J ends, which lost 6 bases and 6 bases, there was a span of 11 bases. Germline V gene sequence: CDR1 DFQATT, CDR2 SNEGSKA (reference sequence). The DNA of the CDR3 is TGCAGTGCAAAACGGGAGGCTGAAGCTTTCTTT. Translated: CSAKREAEAFF.

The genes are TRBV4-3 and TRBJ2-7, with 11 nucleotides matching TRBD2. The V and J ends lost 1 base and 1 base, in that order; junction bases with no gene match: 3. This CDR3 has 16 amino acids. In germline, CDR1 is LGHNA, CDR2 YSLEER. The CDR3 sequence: CASSQASGGFSYEQYF. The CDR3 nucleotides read TGCGCCAGCAGCCAAGCTAGCGGGGGGTTTTCCTACGAGCAGTACTTC.

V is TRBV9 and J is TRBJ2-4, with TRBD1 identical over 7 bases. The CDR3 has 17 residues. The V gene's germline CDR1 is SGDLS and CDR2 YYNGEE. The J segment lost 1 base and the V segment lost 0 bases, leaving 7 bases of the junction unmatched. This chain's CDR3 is CASSVATGQKAKNIQYF. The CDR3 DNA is TGTGCCAGCAGCGTAGCTACGGGACAGAAGGCCAAAAACATTCAGTACTTC.

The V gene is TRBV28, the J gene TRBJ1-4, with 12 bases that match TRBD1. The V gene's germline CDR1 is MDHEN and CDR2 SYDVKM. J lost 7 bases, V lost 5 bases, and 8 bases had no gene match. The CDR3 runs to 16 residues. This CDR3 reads CASSPGDRGRGEKLFF. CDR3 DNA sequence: TGTGCCAGCAGTCCCGGGGACAGGGGGCGCGGTGAAAAACTGTTTTTT.

Written as DNA, the CDR3 is TGCAGCGTGGCTGCAGGGGGCGCCACGACCGGGGAGCTGTTTTTT. It encodes CSVAAGGATTGELFF. The chain employs TRBV29-1 and TRBJ2-2; 8 nucleotides match TRBD1. The V gene end was trimmed by 6 bases and the J gene end by 5 bases; junction bases not matched to a gene: 11. Germline V gene lookup returns CDR1 SQVTM and CDR2 ANQGSEA. The CDR3 spans 15 residues.